Presented here are 23 T cell receptor beta chains from one specimen sequenced in a study of blood T cell repertoires in COVID-19. Sequencing used immunoSEQ multiplex PCR; TCRdb keeps in-frame clones, though not all of them. The repertoire holds 300,000 to 350,000 clones, with roughly nine tenths as singletons. The sequenced material came from PBMCs or T cells enriched from blood (not recorded which). These receptors all stem from a woman aged 25 to 45 who had recovered from COVID-19.

The rearrangement links TRBV19 to TRBJ1-4; D possibly corresponds to TRBD1 (6 bases). There are 14 residues in the CDR3. Germline CDR1 reads LNHDA; CDR2 reads SQIVND (reference sequence). V lost 6 bases and J 10 bases, leaving 18 bases between the germline ends. The chain's CDR3 is CASRLRAGVRKLFF. CDR3 coding DNA: TGTGCCAGTAGGCTGCGGGCAGGGGTGAGAAAACTGTTTTTT.

The chain uses TRBV14 and TRBJ1-1; possible D gene TRBD1, 6 bases. Germline loops: CDR1 SGHDN, CDR2 FVKESK. The V end lost 0 bases, the J end lost 5 bases, and 7 bases lay between the germline ends. The CDR3 contains 13 residues. The CDR3, as DNA: TGTGCCAGCAGCCAAGATAGGGGGACTGAAGCTTTCTTT. Its translation is CASSQDRGTEAFF.

The chain has TRBV11-2 and TRBJ1-2, with D perhaps TRBD1 (5 bases). CDR1 SGHAT and CDR2 FQNNGV come from the germline V gene. Trimming took 2 bases from V and 3 from J, leaving 13 bases between them. This CDR3 has 15 residues. DNA for the CDR3: TGTGCCAGCAGCTTATATTCCGCGACAGACTATGGCTACACCTTC. Residues: CASSLYSATDYGYTF. Combining the CDR3 with reference TRBV11-2 and TRBJ1-2 gives the whole variable domain EAGVAQSPRYKIIEKRQSVAFWCNPISGHATLYWYQQILGQGPKLLIQFQNNGVVDDSQLPKDRFSAERLKGVDSTLKIQPAKLEDSAVYLCASSLYSATDYGYTFGSGTRLTVV.

V and J are TRBV20-1 and TRBJ2-6; a weak D match, TRBD1 (5 bases). V was shortened by 3 bases and J by 0 bases, with 9 bases between the two germline ends. Germline CDR1 DFQATT, CDR2 SNEGSKA (reference sequence). The CDR3 covers 15 residues. This chain's CDR3 is CSASGQFSGANVLTF. In nucleotides, the CDR3 is TGCAGTGCTAGTGGACAATTCTCTGGGGCCAACGTCCTGACTTTC.

The J gene is TRBJ1-1, the V gene TRBV7-2; D is uncertain. The V end was cut by 5 bases, the J end by 3 bases, with 10 bases between. CDR3 length: 13 amino acids. In germline, CDR1 is SGHTA, CDR2 FQGNSA. The CDR3 DNA follows: TGTGCCAGCAGCGGGAACGGGGACACTGAAGCTTTCTTT. Its protein product is CASSGNGDTEAFF.

The chain has TRBV10-3 and TRBJ2-7; weak D call: TRBD2 (6 bases). This CDR3 is 16 amino acids long. Between the trimmed V and J ends, which lost 0 bases and 0 bases, there was a span of 12 bases. Looked up from germline, CDR1 is ENHRY and CDR2 is SYGVKD. This CDR3 reads CAISESEGRSSYEQYF. The DNA for the CDR3 is TGTGCCATCAGTGAGTCGGAGGGTAGGAGCTCCTACGAGCAGTACTTC.

This clone was seen a few times. The chain joins TRBV28 to TRBJ1-1; D not certain. The V and J ends lost 4 bases and 11 bases respectively, with 11 bases between them. The CDR3 consists of 11 residues. CDR1 MDHEN and CDR2 SYDVKM come from the germline V gene. CDR3 bases: TGTGCCAGCAGTTCAGCCGCGCGGGCTTTCTTT. Translation gives CASSSAARAFF.

The chain employs TRBV18 and TRBJ2-3, with D perhaps TRBD2 (5 bases). V lost 4 bases, J lost 6 bases, and 20 bases lay in between. The CDR3 sequence is 16 residues long. The germline CDR1 and CDR2 sequences are KGHSH and LQKENI. CDR3 nucleotide sequence: TGTGCCAGCTCACTGGAGGACTGGAACGTGGTCGATACGCAGTATTTT. Protein product: CASSLEDWNVVDTQYF.

V and J are TRBV11-2 and TRBJ1-2, with TRBD1 matching over 10 bases. The CDR3 contains 15 residues. Trimming cost V 4 bases and J 4 bases; bases outside gene matches: 6. Germline-derived CDR1 and CDR2 are SGHAT and FQNNGV. The CDR3 spells CASSSRQGASYGYTF. The CDR3 bases are TGTGCCAGCAGCTCCCGACAGGGGGCGAGCTATGGCTACACCTTC.

This chain connects TRBV11-2 to TRBJ1-1; D gene ambiguous. V lost 5 bases and J lost 2, with 9 bases in between. Per the germline V gene, CDR1 is SGHAT and CDR2 is FQNNGV. The CDR3 sequence is 13 residues long. The CDR3 nucleotides read TGTGCCAGCAGCCCCGGGTCAAACACTGAAGCTTTCTTT. It yields the protein CASSPGSNTEAFF.

The chain links TRBV7-9 to TRBJ2-1; 7 bases match TRBD1. CDR1 and CDR2 (germline): SEHNR, FQNEAQ (reference sequence). Germline trimming cut 3 bases from V and 8 bases from J; bases unmatched to any gene: 4. CDR3 length: 13 residues. CDR3 residues: CASSFYRGDEQFF. The CDR3 nucleotides are TGTGCCAGCAGCTTCTACAGGGGAGATGAGCAGTTCTTC.

The chain joins TRBV19 to TRBJ1-1; no clear D gene. The CDR3 consists of 12 residues. Trimming removed 6 bases from V and 0 bases from J, with 5 bases in between. Per the germline V gene, CDR1 is LNHDA and CDR2 is SQIVND (reference sequence). Here the CDR3 DNA reads TGTGCCAGTAGGGAGATGAACACTGAAGCTTTCTTT. Its translation is CASREMNTEAFF.

The J gene is TRBJ1-1, the V gene TRBV12-3 or TRBV12-4; D is uncertain. V lost 3 bases and J lost 7, with 12 bases in between. The CDR3 covers 13 residues. In DNA form, the CDR3 reads TGTGCCAGCAGTTTTTCATCTGCGGGTGAAGCTTTCTTT. Translating it yields CASSFSSAGEAFF.

CDR3 bases: TGTGCCAGCAGTCGTTGGGGGGGCAATCAGCCCCAGCATTTT. This codes for CASSRWGGNQPQHF. The V call is TRBV27, the J call TRBJ1-5; tentative D call: TRBD1 (5 bases). Trimming shortened V by 5 bases and J by 2 bases, and 10 bases separated the two germline ends. Germline CDR1 MNHEY, CDR2 SMNVEV (reference sequence). This CDR3 has 14 amino acids.

This chain uses TRBV18 with TRBJ2-2, with D perhaps TRBD1 (5 bases). There are 14 residues in the CDR3. Trimming shortened V by 4 bases and J by 0 bases, and 6 bases separated the two germline ends. Looked up from germline, CDR1 is KGHSH and CDR2 is LQKENI. The CDR3 here is CASSQQANTGELFF. Written as DNA, the CDR3 is TGTGCCAGCTCACAACAGGCGAACACCGGGGAGCTGTTTTTT.

This chain connects TRBV5-1 to TRBJ1-1; a possible D gene is TRBD1 (5 bases). V lost 4 bases and J 1 base, leaving 14 bases between the germline ends. There are 15 residues in the CDR3. CDR1 SGHRS and CDR2 YFSETQ come from the germline V gene. The CDR3 DNA sequence: TGCGCCAGCAGCCCGGGAGGCGGGGGGAACACTGAAGCTTTCTTT. Translated, it gives CASSPGGGGNTEAFF. Combining the CDR3 with reference TRBV5-1 and TRBJ1-1 gives the whole variable domain KAGVTQTPRYLIKTRGQQVTLSCSPISGHRSVSWYQQTPGQGLQFLFEYFSETQRNKGNFPGRFSGRQFSNSRSEMNVSTLELGDSALYLCASSPGGGGNTEAFFGQGTRLTVV.

This clone was seen only a few times. The chain employs TRBV18 and TRBJ2-7; D may be TRBD2 (5 bases). Deletions cut 0 bases from V and 4 bases from J, with 10 bases between. This CDR3 is 14 amino acids long. From germline, CDR1 is KGHSH and CDR2 LQKENI. CDR3 amino acids: CASSPPGALYEQYF. The CDR3 nucleotides read TGTGCCAGCTCACCACCGGGAGCGCTATACGAGCAGTACTTC.

This clone appeared once. The J gene is TRBJ2-5, the V gene TRBV3-1 (or the pseudogene TRBV3-2); D perhaps matches TRBD2 (6 bases). This CDR3 spans 15 amino acids. Trimming left V 4 bases short and J 5 bases short, with 17 bases between. The germline CDR1 and CDR2 sequences are LGHDT and YNNKEL (reference sequence). The DNA of the CDR3 is TGTGCCAGCAGCCCCCTAGGGACTGTCGGGGAGACCCAGTACTTC. Translated, it gives CASSPLGTVGETQYF.

The rearrangement links TRBV28 to TRBJ1-5; 7 bases fit TRBD1. Trimming at V came to 4 bases and at J to 7 bases, leaving 4 bases not matched to a gene. CDR1 is MDHEN, CDR2 SYDVKM, per germline. The CDR3 has 13 amino acids. In nucleotides, the CDR3 is TGTGCCAGCAGTTATGACAGGGACCAGCCCCAGCATTTT. This gives the protein CASSYDRDQPQHF.

Worth noting for this clone: Different DNA sequences within this sample yield the same CDR3. CDR3 coding DNA: TGTGCCAGCTCACCTGGACAGGGGATGAACACTGAAGCTTTCTTT. Amino acids: CASSPGQGMNTEAFF. The rearrangement uses TRBV18 and TRBJ1-1; 9 bases map to TRBD1. CDR1 and CDR2 (germline): KGHSH, LQKENI. With 3 bases clipped from V and 0 bases from J, the junction kept 2 bases outside the gene matches. The CDR3 consists of 15 residues.

This sequence joins TRBV3-1 (or the pseudogene TRBV3-2) and TRBJ1-1; D gene uncertain. Germline V gene data show CDR1 as LGHDT and CDR2 as YNNKEL (reference sequence). Trimming took off 4 bases at V and 7 bases at J, with 10 bases between the two ends. The CDR3 is 12 amino acids. The CDR3 DNA reads TGTGCCAGCAGCCCCTGGGGAGATGAAGCTTTCTTT. It is translated as CASSPWGDEAFF.

The chain links TRBV5-5 to TRBJ1-6, with D unresolved. Germline V lookup: CDR1 SGHKS, CDR2 YYEKEE (reference sequence). CDR3 length: 17 amino acids. Deletions cut 0 bases from V and 0 bases from J, with 10 bases between. The CDR3 here is CASSLVPPSSYNSPLHF. As DNA, the CDR3 is TGTGCCAGCAGCTTGGTGCCACCGAGCTCCTATAATTCACCCCTCCACTTT.

The V call is TRBV5-1, the J call TRBJ2-6; 8 nucleotides align to TRBD2. Germline V gene lookup returns CDR1 SGHRS and CDR2 YFSETQ. V lost 4 bases and J lost 0; bases outside the gene matches: 9. The CDR3 sequence is 18 residues long. This CDR3 is CASSRGGTPSSGANVLTF. In DNA form, the CDR3 reads TGCGCCAGCAGCCGGGGGGGGACCCCTTCCTCTGGGGCCAACGTCCTGACTTTC.